This entry concerns a single TCR beta chain. Generated by immunoSEQ multiplex PCR, the TCRdb table keeps only in-frame clones and is missing some. The table lists about 150,000 clones, about 87% of them singletons. The CDR3 consists of 16 residues. Per the germline V gene, CDR1 is MGHRA and CDR2 is YSYEKL. V shed 1 base, J shed 0 bases, and the junction held 3 bases outside the gene matches. The sample is drawn from a study of blood T cell repertoires in COVID-19. Study-level background: From T cells, B-cell-depleted T cells, or PBMCs came the material, which was cDNA or gDNA.

The rearrangement links TRBV4-1 to TRBJ2-1, with 7 positions matching TRBD2. This clonotype originated in a human donor in a cohort sampled during active COVID-19. The material sequenced was peripheral blood. Here the CDR3 reads CASSQVGGSSYNEQFF. CDR3 nucleotides: TGCGCCAGCAGCCAAGTGGGGGGGAGCTCCTACAATGAGCAGTTCTTC.